This T cell receptor beta chain was obtained from a study of T cell changes during pregnancy in multiple sclerosis (dated 2019 in TCRdb). Notes on the research overall: In women with multiple sclerosis, the researchers looked at how the T cell repertoire shifted as pregnancy progressed.

The CDR3, from cysteine to phenylalanine, totals 13 residues. Only the CDR3 DNA stays, 39 bases, in frame from base 1. Sequences SQVTM (CDR1) and ANQGSEA (CDR2) are obtained from the germline V gene. V and J are trimmed by 2 bases and 6 bases, and the gene matches miss 6 bases of the junction. The method was the immunoSEQ multiplex PCR assay. TCRdb's version of the immuneACCESS table is confined to in-frame rearrangements and falls short of the full clone set. An unresolved V gene accounts for under half of the shortfall where checked; the remainder is of unknown origin. This sample has around 69,000 clones in its table, and almost 95% of those were observed once. The ten largest clones add up to about 2% of the sample. A note on this clone: Its antigen is still unknown. Base qualities were left out, and no much larger clone turns up one base away.

The rearrangement joined TRBV29-1 to TRBJ2-7; TRBD1 fits 8 bases in the junction. This TCR derives from a female donor in good health, enrolled as a control in a pregnancy study. The sample here was peripheral blood, taken in the third trimester of pregnancy. The nucleotide sequence is TGCAGCGTTGAACGCCAGGGGGCGGGCGAGCAGTACTTC. Translated, it gives CSVERQGAGEQYF.